The sequence of this T cell receptor (beta chain) was determined in a study of blood T cell repertoires in COVID-19. Across the whole study: Samples taken during acute and convalescent COVID-19 were collected in the United States, Italy and Spain. T cells, B-cell-depleted T cells, or PBMCs supplied cDNA or gDNA.

Only in-frame clones appear in the TCRdb table, and some are missing; sequencing was by immunoSEQ multiplex PCR. The sample contains roughly 280,000 clones, around nine tenths of which appear only once. The CDR3 extends over 11 amino acids. CDR1 is LNHDA, CDR2 SQIVND, per germline (reference sequence). Trimming stripped 10 bases from V and 6 bases from J, with 13 bases between. The chain uses TRBV19 and TRBJ2-7, with D possibly TRBD1 on 6 matching bases. The source material was peripheral blood. The source is a man aged 25-45 years with active or convalescent COVID-19. As DNA, the CDR3 is TGTGCCACATCGGACAGTTCCGAGCAGTACTTC. Translated, it gives CATSDSSEQYF.